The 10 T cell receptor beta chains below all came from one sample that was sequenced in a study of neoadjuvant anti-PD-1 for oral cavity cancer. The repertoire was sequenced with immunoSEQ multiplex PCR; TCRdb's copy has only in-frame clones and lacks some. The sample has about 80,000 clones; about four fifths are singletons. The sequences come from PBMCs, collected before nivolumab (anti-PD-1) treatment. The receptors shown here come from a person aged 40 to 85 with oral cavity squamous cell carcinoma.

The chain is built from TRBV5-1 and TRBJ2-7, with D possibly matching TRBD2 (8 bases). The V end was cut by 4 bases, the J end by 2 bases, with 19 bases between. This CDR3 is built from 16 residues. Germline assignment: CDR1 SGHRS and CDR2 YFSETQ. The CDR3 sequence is CASSPGGTVITYEQYF. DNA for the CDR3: TGCGCCAGCAGCCCGGGAGGGACAGTGATAACCTACGAGCAGTACTTC.

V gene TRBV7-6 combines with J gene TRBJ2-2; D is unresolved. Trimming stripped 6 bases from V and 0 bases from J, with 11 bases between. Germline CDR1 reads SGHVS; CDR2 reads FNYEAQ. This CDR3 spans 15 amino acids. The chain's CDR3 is CASRVGGANTGELFF. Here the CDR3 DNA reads TGTGCCAGCAGGGTTGGCGGAGCGAACACCGGGGAGCTGTTTTTT.

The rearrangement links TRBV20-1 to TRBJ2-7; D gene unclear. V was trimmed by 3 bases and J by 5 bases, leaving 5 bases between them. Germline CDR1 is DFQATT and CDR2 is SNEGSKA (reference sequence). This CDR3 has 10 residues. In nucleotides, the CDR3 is TGCAGTGCTAGTCTGAACGAGCAGTACTTC. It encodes CSASLNEQYF.

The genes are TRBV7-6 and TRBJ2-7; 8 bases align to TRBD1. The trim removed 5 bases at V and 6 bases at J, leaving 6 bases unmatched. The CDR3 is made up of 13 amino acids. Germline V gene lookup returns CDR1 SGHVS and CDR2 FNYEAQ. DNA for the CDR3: TGTGCCAGCAGCCCCCGGACAGGGCTCGAGCAGTACTTC. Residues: CASSPRTGLEQYF.

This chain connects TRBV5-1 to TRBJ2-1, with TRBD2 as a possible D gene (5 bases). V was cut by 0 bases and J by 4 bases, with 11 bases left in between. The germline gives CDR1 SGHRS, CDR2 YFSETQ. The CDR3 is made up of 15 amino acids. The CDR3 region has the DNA TGCGCCAGCAGCTTGGATGGACTCTATTACAATGAGCAGTTCTTC. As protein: CASSLDGLYYNEQFF.

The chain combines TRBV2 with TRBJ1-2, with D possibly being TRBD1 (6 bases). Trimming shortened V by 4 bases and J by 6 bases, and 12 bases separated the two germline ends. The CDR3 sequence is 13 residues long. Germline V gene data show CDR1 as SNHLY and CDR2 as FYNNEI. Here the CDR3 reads CASSAGDTDGYTF. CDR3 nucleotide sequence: TGTGCCAGCAGTGCCGGGGACACGGATGGCTACACCTTC. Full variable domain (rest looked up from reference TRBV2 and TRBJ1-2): EPEVTQTPSHQVTQMGQEVILRCVPISNHLYFYWYRQILGQKVEFLVSFYNNEISEKSEIFDDQFSVERPDGSNFTLKIRSTKLEDSAMYFCASSAGDTDGYTFGSGTRLTVV.

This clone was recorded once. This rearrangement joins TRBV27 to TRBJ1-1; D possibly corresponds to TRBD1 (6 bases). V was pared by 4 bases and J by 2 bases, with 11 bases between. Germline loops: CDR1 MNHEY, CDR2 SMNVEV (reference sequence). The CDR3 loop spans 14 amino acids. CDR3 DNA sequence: TGTGCCAGCAGTTGGGGGGGGCGAAACACTGAAGCTTTCTTT. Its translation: CASSWGGRNTEAFF.

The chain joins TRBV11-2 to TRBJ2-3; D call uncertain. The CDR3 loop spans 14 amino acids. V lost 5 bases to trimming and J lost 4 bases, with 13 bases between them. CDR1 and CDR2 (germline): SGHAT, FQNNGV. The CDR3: CASSPEGLADTQYF. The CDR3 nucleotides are TGTGCCAGCAGCCCGGAAGGATTGGCAGATACGCAGTATTTT.

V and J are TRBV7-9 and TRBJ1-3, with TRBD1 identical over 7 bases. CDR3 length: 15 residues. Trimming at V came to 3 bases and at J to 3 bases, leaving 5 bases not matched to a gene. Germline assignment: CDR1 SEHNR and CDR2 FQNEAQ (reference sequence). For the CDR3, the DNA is TGTGCCAGCAGCTTGCTGCAGGGGGGTGGAAACACCATATATTTT. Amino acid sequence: CASSLLQGGGNTIYF.

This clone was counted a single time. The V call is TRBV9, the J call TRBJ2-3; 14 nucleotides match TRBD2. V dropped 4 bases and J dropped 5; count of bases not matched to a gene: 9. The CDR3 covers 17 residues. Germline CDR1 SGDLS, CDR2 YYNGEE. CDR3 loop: CASSLTPGTSGRDTQYF. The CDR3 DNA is TGTGCCAGCAGCCTGACTCCCGGGACTAGCGGGAGAGATACGCAGTATTTT.